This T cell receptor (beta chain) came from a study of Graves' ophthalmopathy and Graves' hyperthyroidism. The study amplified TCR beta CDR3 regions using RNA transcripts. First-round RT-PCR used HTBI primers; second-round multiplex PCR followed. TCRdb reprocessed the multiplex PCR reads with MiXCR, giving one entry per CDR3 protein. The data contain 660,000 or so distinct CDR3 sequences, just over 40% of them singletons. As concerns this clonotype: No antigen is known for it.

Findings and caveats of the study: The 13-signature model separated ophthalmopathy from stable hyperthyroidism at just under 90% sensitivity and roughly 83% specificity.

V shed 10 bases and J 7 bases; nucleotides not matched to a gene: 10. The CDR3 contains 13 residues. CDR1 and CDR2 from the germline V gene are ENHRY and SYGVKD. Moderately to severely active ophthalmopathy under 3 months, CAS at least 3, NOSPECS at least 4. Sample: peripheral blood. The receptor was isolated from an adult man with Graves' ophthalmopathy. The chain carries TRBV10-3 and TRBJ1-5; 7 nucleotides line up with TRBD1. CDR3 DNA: TGTGCCAGCAGAAGACAGGGAGGGCAGCCCCAGCATTTT. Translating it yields CASRRQGGQPQHF.